This T cell receptor beta chain was identified during a study of long-term antiretroviral therapy in people with HIV. Study-level findings and limits: At every time point, clones expanded before ART dominated the repertoire.

A remark on this clone: Its target is unknown.

Survey-level immunoSEQ v3.0 assays were run. TCRdb's copy holds only in-frame clones and misses some; the assay was immunoSEQ multiplex PCR. This sample has 30,000 or so clones, with 65% to 85% found just once. Inclusion required at least two post-ART and at least one pre-ART PBMC samples. Treatment locations for all participants with HIV were in the United States. Trimming left V 10 bases short and J 2 bases short, with 11 bases between. The CDR3 is made up of 12 amino acids. Per the germline V gene, CDR1 is ENHRY and CDR2 is SYGVKD. The sequenced sample was unsorted PBMCs, obtained 3 years after starting antiretroviral therapy. The receptor's source is a middle-aged man with HIV. V and J are TRBV10-3 and TRBJ1-2; no reliable D call. In DNA, the CDR3 is TGTGCCAGCCAACAGCAAAACTATGGCTACACCTTC. It encodes CASQQQNYGYTF.